The 11 T cell receptor beta chains reported below all come from one sample, sequenced in a study of shared clonotypes between healthy human individuals. Profiled with immunoSEQ multiplex PCR; TCRdb holds only in-frame clones, not every one. Of approximately 2.5 million clones in the sample, 93% were seen once. Sequencing input: naive CD4+ T cells from PBMCs. The subset here: CD45RA+ positively selected. Receptors were obtained from a young man in good health. Some clones in this sample may be carry-over from other donors' samples.

This clone has only one observation. This rearrangement joins TRBV7-6 to TRBJ2-2; 7 nucleotides align to TRBD1. CDR1 SGHVS and CDR2 FNYEAQ come from the germline V gene. The J segment lost 0 bases and the V segment lost 7 bases, leaving 23 bases of the junction unmatched. This CDR3 region has 21 residues. CDR3 sequence reads: CASTPFVGGLWDLANTGELFF. The CDR3 coding sequence is TGTGCCAGCACCCCGTTTGTAGGGGGCCTTTGGGATCTGGCGAACACCGGGGAGCTGTTTTTT. Using reference TRBV7-6 and TRBJ2-2 for the parts outside the CDR3, the full variable domain is GAGVSQSPRYKVTKRGQDVALRCDPISGHVSLYWYRQALGQGPEFLTYFNYEAQQDKSGLPNDRFSAERPEGSISTLTIQRTEQRDSAMYRCASTPFVGGLWDLANTGELFFGEGSRLTVL.

J is TRBJ1-2 and V is TRBV6-1; the match to TRBD1 covers 8 bases. V was pared by 6 bases and J by 1 base, with 4 bases of the junction left unmatched. This CDR3 is 14 amino acids long. The germline CDR1 and CDR2 sequences are MNHNS and SASEGT. CDR3 sequence (DNA): TGTGCCAGCAGAGGACAGGGCCATAACTATGGCTACACCTTC. Protein product: CASRGQGHNYGYTF.

This sequence joins TRBV7-3 and TRBJ1-1, with a tentative D call TRBD1 (5 bases). The V gene's germline CDR1 is SGHTA and CDR2 FQGTGA. The CDR3 has 16 residues. Trimming took off 0 bases at V and 6 bases at J, with 17 bases between the two ends. CDR3 DNA: TGTGCCAGCAGCTTAACTTCCGGGACCTCGGGGGCTGAAGCTTTCTTT. Translating it yields CASSLTSGTSGAEAFF.

The chain has TRBV19 and TRBJ2-1, with 10 bases lining up with TRBD2. Germline V gene lookup returns CDR1 LNHDA and CDR2 SQIVND (reference sequence). The ends lost 5 bases at V and 0 bases at J; junction bases unmatched: 7. CDR3 length: 17 residues. The CDR3 nucleotides read TGTGCCAGTAGTGCCCAGACTAGCGGGTACTCCTACAATGAGCAGTTCTTC. This translates into CASSAQTSGYSYNEQFF.

This rearrangement joins TRBV30 to TRBJ1-2; D gene ambiguous. V was trimmed by 0 bases and J by 7 bases, leaving 15 bases between them. This CDR3 contains 14 residues. Germline V CDR1 and CDR2: GTSNPN, SVGIG (reference sequence). CDR3 coding DNA: TGTGCCTGGAGTGTACGGCTGGGAGCGACTGGCTACACCTTC. Protein sequence: CAWSVRLGATGYTF.

A word on this clone: This specimen includes other DNA sequences encoding the same CDR3. V is TRBV5-1 and J is TRBJ2-7; possible D gene TRBD2, 5 bases. Trimming stripped 1 base from V and 0 bases from J, with 8 bases between. The germline V gene has CDR1 SGHRS and CDR2 YFSETQ. CDR3 length equals 14 residues. CDR3 DNA: TGCGCCAGCAGCTTGACGGGGAGCTCCTACGAGCAGTACTTC. It specifies CASSLTGSSYEQYF.

The chain joins TRBV6-5 to TRBJ1-2, with unresolved D. The V end lost 8 bases, the J end lost 3 bases, and 13 bases lay between the germline ends. There are 13 residues in the CDR3. Germline CDR1 MNHEY, CDR2 SVGAGI. In DNA form, the CDR3 reads TGTGCCAGCGCCGGGCCCCGGGACTATGGCTACACCTTC. Translated: CASAGPRDYGYTF.

The chain recombines TRBV5-1 with TRBJ2-7; no firm D call. The CDR3 loop spans 12 amino acids. The V gene lost 7 bases and the J gene lost 1 base, with 9 bases spanning the gap. CDR1 is SGHRS and CDR2 is YFSETQ in the germline V gene. The CDR3 nucleotides are TGCGCCAGCTTTGACGGTTCCTACGAGCAGTACTTC. Amino acid sequence: CASFDGSYEQYF. Supplemented by reference TRBV5-1 and TRBJ2-7, the full variable domain reads KAGVTQTPRYLIKTRGQQVTLSCSPISGHRSVSWYQQTPGQGLQFLFEYFSETQRNKGNFPGRFSGRQFSNSRSEMNVSTLELGDSALYLCASFDGSYEQYFGPGTRLTVT.

J is TRBJ1-2 and V is TRBV6-5; D ambiguous. The CDR3 extends over 13 amino acids. Trimming took off 2 bases at V and 8 bases at J, with 12 bases between the two ends. Germline CDR1 MNHEY, CDR2 SVGAGI. CDR3 DNA sequence: TGTGCCAGCAGTTACCCGAGGGCTCGGGGCTACACCTTC. Translation: CASSYPRARGYTF.

The chain combines TRBV28 with TRBJ1-2; the D is unclear. The CDR3 has 15 amino acids. CDR1 is MDHEN, CDR2 SYDVKM, per germline. The V gene lost 4 bases and the J gene lost 6 bases, with 18 bases spanning the gap. In DNA form, the CDR3 reads TGTGCCAGCAGTTCCAACGTAAGGGTTGGAGATGGCTACACCTTC. Translating it yields CASSSNVRVGDGYTF.

The chain recombines TRBV5-1 with TRBJ2-3; the match to TRBD2 covers 10 bases. This CDR3 region has 17 residues. The V gene's germline CDR1 is SGHRS and CDR2 YFSETQ. V trimming: 4 bases; J trimming: 3 bases; junction bases outside the gene matches: 11. CDR3 sequence reads: CASSPTASGGLTDTQYF. The CDR3 region has the DNA TGCGCCAGCAGCCCCACGGCTAGCGGGGGTTTAACAGATACGCAGTATTTT.